Listed here are 17 T cell receptor beta chains from one sample, sequenced in a study of Graves' ophthalmopathy and Graves' hyperthyroidism. The sequenced template was RNA, covering the TCR beta CDR3 region. RT-PCR was first run with HTBI primers, then multiplex PCR in a second round. From the multiplex PCR reads, TCRdb called clonotypes with MiXCR, one entry per CDR3 protein. The table lists roughly 300,000 distinct CDR3 sequences, roughly a sixth of them singletons, with 10% to 15% in the top ten. Source material: peripheral blood. The source is an adult man with Graves' ophthalmopathy.

The genes are TRBV28 and TRBJ1-6; the D is unclear. Germline loops: CDR1 MDHEN, CDR2 SYDVKM. Trimming removed 6 bases from V and 9 bases from J, with 15 bases in between. The CDR3 runs 14 residues. The CDR3 loop reads CASSPGVWGSPLHF. CDR3 in DNA: TGTGCCAGCAGCCCCGGGGTATGGGGTTCACCCCTCCACTTT.

This clonotype occurred many times. The chain is built from TRBV20-1 and TRBJ2-7; tentative D call: TRBD1 (5 bases). V was trimmed by 3 bases and J by 4 bases, leaving 10 bases between them. This CDR3 region has 12 residues. The germline gives CDR1 DFQATT, CDR2 SNEGSKA (reference sequence). The CDR3: CSASPQVYEQYF. The CDR3 nucleotides read TGCAGTGCTAGCCCACAGGTTTACGAGCAGTACTTC.

This clonotype has a count of ten or more. This chain joins TRBV5-4 and TRBJ2-7; 7 bases line up with TRBD1. V shed 0 bases, J shed 3 bases, and the junction held 6 bases outside the gene matches. This CDR3 has 15 amino acids. Germline values: CDR1 SGHNT, CDR2 YYREEE (reference sequence). The CDR3: CASSLGQGPGYEQYF. CDR3 in DNA: TGTGCCAGCAGCTTGGGACAGGGACCAGGCTACGAGCAGTACTTC.

In this sample, this clonotype turned up many times. V and J are TRBV20-1 and TRBJ2-5; the match to TRBD1 covers 10 bases. The J segment lost 4 bases and the V segment lost 5 bases, leaving 10 bases of the junction unmatched. The germline V gene encodes CDR1 DFQATT and CDR2 SNEGSKA (reference sequence). The CDR3 runs 15 residues. The CDR3 protein is CSAARTGGRLETQYF. As DNA, the CDR3 is TGCAGTGCTGCTAGGACAGGGGGTCGATTAGAGACCCAGTACTTC.

Many counts were recorded for this clonotype. This chain links TRBV11-2 with TRBJ2-2; D perhaps matches TRBD2 (6 bases). Looked up from germline, CDR1 is SGHAT and CDR2 is FQNNGV. This CDR3 region has 16 residues. V shed 1 base and J shed 6 bases, with 15 bases lying between them. This CDR3 is CASSLVFGSWAGELFF. The CDR3 DNA follows: TGTGCCAGCAGCTTAGTGTTCGGGAGCTGGGCCGGGGAGCTGTTTTTT.

The sample holds many counts of this clonotype. The rearrangement uses TRBV5-1 and TRBJ1-1; TRBD1 matches 9 bases. Germline trimming cut 4 bases from V and 0 bases from J; bases unmatched to any gene: 10. The CDR3 extends over 17 amino acids. CDR1 SGHRS and CDR2 YFSETQ come from the germline V gene. The CDR3 sequence: CASSPIPGQGMNTEAFF. The CDR3 DNA sequence: TGCGCCAGCAGCCCAATCCCGGGACAGGGAATGAACACTGAAGCTTTCTTT.

The chain is built from TRBV30 and TRBJ2-3; unclear D gene. From germline, CDR1 is GTSNPN and CDR2 SVGIG (reference sequence). The CDR3 contains 15 residues. Trimming shortened V by 0 bases and J by 4 bases, and 14 bases separated the two germline ends. CDR3 nucleotides: TGTGCCTGGAGTGTATCCCAGTCGGCGGCAGATACGCAGTATTTT. Its protein product is CAWSVSQSAADTQYF.

This clonotype was seen many times. This chain links TRBV5-1 with TRBJ2-2; D is undetermined. Trimming removed 7 bases at V and 6 bases at J, with 7 bases between. Per the germline V gene, CDR1 is SGHRS and CDR2 is YFSETQ. The CDR3 is made up of 11 amino acids. The CDR3 protein is CASFQAGELFF. The CDR3 DNA reads TGCGCCAGCTTCCAGGCCGGGGAGCTGTTTTTT.

This clonotype has ten or more counts. V is TRBV6-1 and J is TRBJ1-1; D ambiguous. Germline CDR1 reads MNHNS; CDR2 reads SASEGT. This CDR3 spans 11 amino acids. V was pared by 7 bases and J by 11 bases, with 14 bases between. In DNA, the CDR3 is TGTGCCAGCACGGGCCCGGTTGAGGCTTTCTTT. Translating it yields CASTGPVEAFF.

This clonotype was observed at least ten times. This chain links TRBV9 with TRBJ1-2, with D possibly being TRBD1 (5 bases). From germline, CDR1 is SGDLS and CDR2 YYNGEE. Trimming cost V 7 bases and J 3 bases, with 13 bases left between them. The CDR3 runs to 13 residues. In DNA, the CDR3 is TGTGCCAGCGGACGGGGGGTAGACTATGGCTACACCTTC. It encodes CASGRGVDYGYTF.

There are many counts of this clonotype. The V gene is TRBV20-1, the J gene TRBJ2-7; 7 nucleotides match TRBD2. This CDR3 comprises 12 residues. CDR1 is DFQATT, CDR2 SNEGSKA, per germline (reference sequence). This CDR3 reads CSGRQGAYEQYF. CDR3 DNA: TGCAGCGGGAGGCAGGGCGCCTACGAGCAGTACTTC.

The rearrangement joins TRBV9 to TRBJ1-5, with D possibly TRBD1 on 6 matching bases. The CDR3 extends over 17 amino acids. The germline gives CDR1 SGDLS, CDR2 YYNGEE. V was pared by 3 bases and J by 10 bases, with 26 bases between. CDR3 amino acids: CASSATLSGTRQRPQHF. CDR3 coding DNA: TGTGCCAGCAGCGCAACCCTCTCCGGGACACGGCAACGCCCCCAGCATTTT.

This clonotype was seen more than once but under ten times. The chain uses TRBV12-3 or TRBV12-4 and TRBJ2-7; 7 bases match TRBD1. CDR3 length: 15 residues. V lost 5 bases to trimming and J lost 2 bases; unmatched junction nucleotides: 9. DNA of the CDR3: TGTGCCAGCAGTATCTCCGGGACAGCCACCTACGAGCAGTACTTC. Amino acid sequence: CASSISGTATYEQYF.

This clonotype was found many times. V is TRBV4-2 and J is TRBJ1-1, with TRBD1 matching 7 bases. Trimming at V came to 0 bases and at J to 0 bases, leaving 13 bases not matched to a gene. The CDR3 runs to 19 residues. The germline CDR1 and CDR2 sequences are LGHNA and YNFKEQ. CDR3 loop: CASSQDRPHRGPMNTEAFF. CDR3 sequence (DNA): TGTGCCAGCAGCCAAGATCGCCCTCACAGGGGCCCCATGAACACTGAAGCTTTCTTT.

This clonotype has a count of ten or more. The chain links TRBV6-2 or TRBV6-3 to TRBJ1-5; no clear D. This CDR3 has 14 residues. V lost 9 bases and J lost 1, with 13 bases in between. Germline assignment: CDR1 MNHEY and CDR2 SVGEGT. The CDR3 DNA follows: TGTGCCAGTGCCCCCAGTCGCAGCAATCAGCCCCAGCATTTT. Residues: CASAPSRSNQPQHF.

Ten or more counts support this clonotype. This chain joins TRBV15 and TRBJ1-2; the D gene is possibly TRBD1 (6 bases). In germline, CDR1 is LNHNV, CDR2 YYDKDF (reference sequence). This CDR3 spans 15 amino acids. The ends were cut back, 0 bases at V and 4 bases at J, with 12 bases in the middle. For the CDR3, the DNA is TGTGCCACCAGCAGAGATAGGAGGACAGCCTATGGCTACACCTTC. It encodes CATSRDRRTAYGYTF.

This clonotype was observed many times. The chain recombines TRBV20-1 with TRBJ2-7, with 9 positions matching TRBD1. Per germline, CDR1 DFQATT and CDR2 SNEGSKA (reference sequence). The CDR3 consists of 13 residues. Germline trimming cut 5 bases from V and 5 bases from J; bases unmatched to any gene: 7. DNA of the CDR3: TGCAGTGCTCCCCGGGACAGGGATGACGAGCAGTACTTC. This codes for CSAPRDRDDEQYF.